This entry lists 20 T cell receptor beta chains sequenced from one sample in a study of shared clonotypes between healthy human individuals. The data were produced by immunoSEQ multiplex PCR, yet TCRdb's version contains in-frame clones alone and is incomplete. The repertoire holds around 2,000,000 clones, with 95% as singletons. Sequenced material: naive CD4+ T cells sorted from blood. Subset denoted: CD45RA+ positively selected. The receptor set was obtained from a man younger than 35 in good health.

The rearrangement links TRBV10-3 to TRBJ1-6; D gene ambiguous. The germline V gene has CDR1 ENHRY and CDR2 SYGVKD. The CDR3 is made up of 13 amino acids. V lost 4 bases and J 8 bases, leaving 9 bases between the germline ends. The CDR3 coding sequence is TGTGCCATCAGTGGAGGTCCGGATTCACCCCTCCACTTT. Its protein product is CAISGGPDSPLHF.

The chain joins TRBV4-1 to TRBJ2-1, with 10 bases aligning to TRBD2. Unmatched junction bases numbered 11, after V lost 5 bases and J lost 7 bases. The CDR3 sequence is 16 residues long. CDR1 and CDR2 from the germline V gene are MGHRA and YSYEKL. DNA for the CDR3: TGCGCCAGCAGCACATGGGAGAATAGCGGGGGGAATGAGCAGTTCTTC. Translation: CASSTWENSGGNEQFF.

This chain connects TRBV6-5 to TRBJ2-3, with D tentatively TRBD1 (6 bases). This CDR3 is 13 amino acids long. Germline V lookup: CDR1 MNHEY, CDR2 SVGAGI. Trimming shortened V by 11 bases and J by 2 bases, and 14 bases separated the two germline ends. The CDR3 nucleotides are TGTGCCCACACAGGGTTACTCACAGATACGCAGTATTTT. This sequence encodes CAHTGLLTDTQYF.

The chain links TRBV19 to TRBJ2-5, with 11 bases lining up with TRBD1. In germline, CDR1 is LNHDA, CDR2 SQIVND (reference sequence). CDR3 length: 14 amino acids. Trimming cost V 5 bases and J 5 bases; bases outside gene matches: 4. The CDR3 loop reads CASSGQGAGETQYF. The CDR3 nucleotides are TGTGCCAGTAGTGGACAGGGGGCCGGGGAGACCCAGTACTTC.

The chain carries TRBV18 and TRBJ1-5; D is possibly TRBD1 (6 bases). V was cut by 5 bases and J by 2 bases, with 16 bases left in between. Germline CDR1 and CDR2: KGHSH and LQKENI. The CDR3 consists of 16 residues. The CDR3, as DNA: TGTGCCAGCTCAGCACGACAGGCTGTAGGCAATCAGCCCCAGCATTTT. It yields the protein CASSARQAVGNQPQHF.

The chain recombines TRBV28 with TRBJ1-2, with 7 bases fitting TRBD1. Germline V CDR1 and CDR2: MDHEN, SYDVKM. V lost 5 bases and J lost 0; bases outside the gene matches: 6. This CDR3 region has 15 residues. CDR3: CASSPGTETNYGYTF. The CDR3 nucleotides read TGTGCCAGCAGTCCCGGGACAGAGACTAACTATGGCTACACCTTC.

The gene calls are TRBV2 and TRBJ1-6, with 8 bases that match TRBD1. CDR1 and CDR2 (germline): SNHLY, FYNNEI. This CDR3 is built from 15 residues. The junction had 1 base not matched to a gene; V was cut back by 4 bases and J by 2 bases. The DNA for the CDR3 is TGTGCCAGCAGTGCGGGACAGGCCTATAATTCACCCCTCCACTTT. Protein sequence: CASSAGQAYNSPLHF.

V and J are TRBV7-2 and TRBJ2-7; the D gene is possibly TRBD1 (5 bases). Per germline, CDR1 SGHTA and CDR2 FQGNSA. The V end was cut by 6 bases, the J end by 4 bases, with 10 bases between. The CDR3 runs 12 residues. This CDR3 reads CASRHDSYEQYF. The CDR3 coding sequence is TGTGCCAGCAGACACGACAGTTACGAGCAGTACTTC. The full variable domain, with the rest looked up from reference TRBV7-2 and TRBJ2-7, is GAGVSQSPSNKVTEKGKDVELRCDPISGHTALYWYRQSLGQGLEFLIYFQGNSAPDKSGLPSDRFSAERTGGSVSTLTIQRTQQEDSAVYLCASRHDSYEQYFGPGTRLTVT.

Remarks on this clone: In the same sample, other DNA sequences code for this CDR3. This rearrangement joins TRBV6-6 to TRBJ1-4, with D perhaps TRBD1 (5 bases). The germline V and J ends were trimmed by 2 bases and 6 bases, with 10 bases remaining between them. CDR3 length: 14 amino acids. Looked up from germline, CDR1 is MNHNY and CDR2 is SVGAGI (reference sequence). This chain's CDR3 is CASSYGGLDEKLFF. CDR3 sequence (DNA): TGTGCCAGCAGTTACGGGGGGTTGGATGAAAAACTGTTTTTT.

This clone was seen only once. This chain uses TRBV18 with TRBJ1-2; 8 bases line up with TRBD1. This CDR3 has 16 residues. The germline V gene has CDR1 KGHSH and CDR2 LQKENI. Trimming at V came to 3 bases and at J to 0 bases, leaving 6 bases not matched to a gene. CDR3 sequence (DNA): TGTGCCAGCTCACCCTTGACAGGGGTAGCTAACTATGGCTACACCTTC. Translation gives CASSPLTGVANYGYTF.

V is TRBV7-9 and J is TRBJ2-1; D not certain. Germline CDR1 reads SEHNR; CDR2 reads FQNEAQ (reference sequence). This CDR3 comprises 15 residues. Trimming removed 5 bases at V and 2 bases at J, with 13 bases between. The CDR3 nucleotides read TGTGCCAGCAGCAAAGGCCGCCAGCCCTACAATGAGCAGTTCTTC. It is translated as CASSKGRQPYNEQFF. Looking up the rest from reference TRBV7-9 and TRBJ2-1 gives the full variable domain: DTGVSQNPRHKITKRGQNVTFRCDPISEHNRLYWYRQTLGQGPEFLTYFQNEAQLEKSRLLSDRFSAERPKGSFSTLEIQRTEQGDSAMYLCASSKGRQPYNEQFFGPGTRLTVL.

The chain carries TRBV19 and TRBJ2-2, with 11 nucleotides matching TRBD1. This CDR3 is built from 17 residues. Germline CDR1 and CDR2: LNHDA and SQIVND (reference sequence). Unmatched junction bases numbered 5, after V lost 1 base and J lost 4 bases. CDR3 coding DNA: TGTGCCAGTAGTATAGGCACCGGGACAGGGGGCACCGGGGAGCTGTTTTTT. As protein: CASSIGTGTGGTGELFF.

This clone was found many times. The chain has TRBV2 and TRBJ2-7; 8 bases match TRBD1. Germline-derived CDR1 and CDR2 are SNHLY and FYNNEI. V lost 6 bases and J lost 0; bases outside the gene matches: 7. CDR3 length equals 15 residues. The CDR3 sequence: CASSLIGQGSYEQYF. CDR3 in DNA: TGTGCCAGCAGCCTGATTGGACAGGGCTCCTACGAGCAGTACTTC.

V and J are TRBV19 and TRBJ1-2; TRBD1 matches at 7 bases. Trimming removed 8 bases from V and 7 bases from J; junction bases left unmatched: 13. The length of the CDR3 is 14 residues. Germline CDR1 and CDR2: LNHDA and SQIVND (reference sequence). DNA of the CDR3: TGTGCCAGTTCAAATACAGGGGAAACAACTGGCTACACCTTC. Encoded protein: CASSNTGETTGYTF.

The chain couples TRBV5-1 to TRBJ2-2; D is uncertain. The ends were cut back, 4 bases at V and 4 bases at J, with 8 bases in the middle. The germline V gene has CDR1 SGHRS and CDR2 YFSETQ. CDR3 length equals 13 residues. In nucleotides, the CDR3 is TGCGCCAGCAGCACGAGTAGCACCGGGGAGCTGTTTTTT. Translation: CASSTSSTGELFF.

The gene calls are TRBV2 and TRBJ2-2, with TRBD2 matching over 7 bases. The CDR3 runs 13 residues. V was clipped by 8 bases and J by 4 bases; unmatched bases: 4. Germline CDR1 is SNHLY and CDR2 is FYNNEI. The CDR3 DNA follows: TGTGCCAGCGGCTCTAGCGGCACCGGGGAGCTGTTTTTT. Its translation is CASGSSGTGELFF. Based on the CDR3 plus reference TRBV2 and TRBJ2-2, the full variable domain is EPEVTQTPSHQVTQMGQEVILRCVPISNHLYFYWYRQILGQKVEFLVSFYNNEISEKSEIFDDQFSVERPDGSNFTLKIRSTKLEDSAMYFCASGSSGTGELFFGEGSRLTVL.

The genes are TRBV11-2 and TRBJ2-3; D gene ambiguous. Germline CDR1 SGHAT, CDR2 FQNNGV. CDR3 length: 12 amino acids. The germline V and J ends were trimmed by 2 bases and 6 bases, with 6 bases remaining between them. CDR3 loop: CASSLLSDTQYF. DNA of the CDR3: TGTGCCAGCAGCTTATTGTCGGATACGCAGTATTTT.

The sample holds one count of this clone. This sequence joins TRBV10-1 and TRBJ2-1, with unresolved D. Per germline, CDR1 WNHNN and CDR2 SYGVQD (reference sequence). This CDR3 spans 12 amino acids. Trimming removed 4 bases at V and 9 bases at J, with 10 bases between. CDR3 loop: CASSVSIGEQFF. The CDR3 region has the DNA TGCGCCAGCAGTGTCTCTATTGGTGAGCAGTTCTTC.

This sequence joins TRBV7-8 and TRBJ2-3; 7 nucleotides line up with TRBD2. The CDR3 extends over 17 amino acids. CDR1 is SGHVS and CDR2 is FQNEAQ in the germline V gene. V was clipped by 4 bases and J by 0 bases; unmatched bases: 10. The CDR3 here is CASSYTLSGNSTDTQYF. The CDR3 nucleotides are TGTGCCAGCAGCTACACCCTAAGCGGGAACAGCACAGATACGCAGTATTTT. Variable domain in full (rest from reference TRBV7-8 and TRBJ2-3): GAGVSQSPRYKVAKRGQDVALRCDPISGHVSLFWYQQALGQGPEFLTYFQNEAQLDKSGLPSDRFFAERPEGSVSTLKIQRTQQEDSAVYLCASSYTLSGNSTDTQYFGPGTRLTVL.

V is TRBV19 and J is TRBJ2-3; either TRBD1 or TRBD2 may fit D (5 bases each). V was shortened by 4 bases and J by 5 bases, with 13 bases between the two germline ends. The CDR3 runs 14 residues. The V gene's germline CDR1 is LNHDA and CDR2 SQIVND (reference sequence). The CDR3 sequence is CASSNGGSKDTQYF. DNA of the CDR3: TGTGCCAGTAGTAATGGGGGATCTAAAGATACGCAGTATTTT.